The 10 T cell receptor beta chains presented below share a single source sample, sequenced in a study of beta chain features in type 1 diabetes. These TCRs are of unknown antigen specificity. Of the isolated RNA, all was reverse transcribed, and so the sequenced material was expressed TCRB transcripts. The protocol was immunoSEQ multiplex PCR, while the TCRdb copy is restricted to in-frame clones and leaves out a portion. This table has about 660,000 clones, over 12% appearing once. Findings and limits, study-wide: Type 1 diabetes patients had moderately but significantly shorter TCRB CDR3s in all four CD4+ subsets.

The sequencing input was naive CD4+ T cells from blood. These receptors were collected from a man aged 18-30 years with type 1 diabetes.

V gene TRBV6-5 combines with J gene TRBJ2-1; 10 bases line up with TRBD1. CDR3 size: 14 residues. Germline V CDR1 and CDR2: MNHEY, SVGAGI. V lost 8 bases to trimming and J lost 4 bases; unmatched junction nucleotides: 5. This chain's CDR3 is CASLKGQGYNEQFF. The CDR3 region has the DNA TGTGCCAGCCTCAAGGGACAGGGGTACAATGAGCAGTTCTTC.

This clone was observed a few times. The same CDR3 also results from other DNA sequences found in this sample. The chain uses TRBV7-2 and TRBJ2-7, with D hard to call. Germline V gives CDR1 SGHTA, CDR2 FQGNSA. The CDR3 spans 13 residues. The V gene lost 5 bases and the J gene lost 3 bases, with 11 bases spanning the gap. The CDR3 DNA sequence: TGTGCCAGCAGCCGCGATAGGCTCTACGAGCAGTACTTC. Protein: CASSRDRLYEQYF.

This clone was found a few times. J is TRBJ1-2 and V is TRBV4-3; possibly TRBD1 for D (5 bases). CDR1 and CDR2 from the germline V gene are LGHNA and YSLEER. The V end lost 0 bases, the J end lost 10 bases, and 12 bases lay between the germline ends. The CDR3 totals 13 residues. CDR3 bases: TGCGCCAGCAGCCAAGATACCCCACAGGCCTACACCTTC. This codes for CASSQDTPQAYTF.

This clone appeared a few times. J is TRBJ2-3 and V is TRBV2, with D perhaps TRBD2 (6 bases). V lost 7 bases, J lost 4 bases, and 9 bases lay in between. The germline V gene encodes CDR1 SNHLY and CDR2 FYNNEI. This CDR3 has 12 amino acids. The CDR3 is CASMVAADTQYF. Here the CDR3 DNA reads TGTGCCAGCATGGTAGCGGCAGATACGCAGTATTTT.

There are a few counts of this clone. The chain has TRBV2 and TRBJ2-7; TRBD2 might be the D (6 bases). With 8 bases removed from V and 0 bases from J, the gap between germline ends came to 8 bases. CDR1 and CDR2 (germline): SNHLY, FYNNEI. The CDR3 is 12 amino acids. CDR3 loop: CASQEGSYEQYF. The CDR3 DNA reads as TGTGCCAGCCAGGAGGGCTCCTACGAGCAGTACTTC. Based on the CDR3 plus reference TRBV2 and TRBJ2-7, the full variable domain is EPEVTQTPSHQVTQMGQEVILRCVPISNHLYFYWYRQILGQKVEFLVSFYNNEISEKSEIFDDQFSVERPDGSNFTLKIRSTKLEDSAMYFCASQEGSYEQYFGPGTRLTVT.

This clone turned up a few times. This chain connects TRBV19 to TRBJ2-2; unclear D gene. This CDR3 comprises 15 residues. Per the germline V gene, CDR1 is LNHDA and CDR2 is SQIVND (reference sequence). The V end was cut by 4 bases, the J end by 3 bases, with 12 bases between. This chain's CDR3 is CASSTRERDTGELFF. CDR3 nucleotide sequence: TGTGCCAGTAGTACAAGGGAACGGGACACCGGGGAGCTGTTTTTT.

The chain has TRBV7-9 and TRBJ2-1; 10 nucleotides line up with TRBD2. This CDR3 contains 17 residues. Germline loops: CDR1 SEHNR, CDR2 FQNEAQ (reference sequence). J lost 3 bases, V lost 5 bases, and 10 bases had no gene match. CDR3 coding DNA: TGTGCCAGCAGCCCGCCCCGAGCGGGAGGGCTCTACAATGAGCAGTTCTTC. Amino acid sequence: CASSPPRAGGLYNEQFF. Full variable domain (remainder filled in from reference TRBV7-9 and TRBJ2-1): DTGVSQNPRHKITKRGQNVTFRCDPISEHNRLYWYRQTLGQGPEFLTYFQNEAQLEKSRLLSDRFSAERPKGSFSTLEIQRTEQGDSAMYLCASSPPRAGGLYNEQFFGPGTRLTVL.

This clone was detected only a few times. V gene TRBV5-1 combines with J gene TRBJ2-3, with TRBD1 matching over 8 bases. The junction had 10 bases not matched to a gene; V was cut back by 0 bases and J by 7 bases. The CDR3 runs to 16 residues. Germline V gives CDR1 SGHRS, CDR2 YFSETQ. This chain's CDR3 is CASSLDPTGAWYTQYF. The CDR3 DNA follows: TGCGCCAGCAGCTTGGATCCGACAGGGGCTTGGTATACGCAGTATTTT.

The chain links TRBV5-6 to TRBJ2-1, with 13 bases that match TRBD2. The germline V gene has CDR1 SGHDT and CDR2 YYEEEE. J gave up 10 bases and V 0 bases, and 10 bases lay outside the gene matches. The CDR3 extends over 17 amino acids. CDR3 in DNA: TGTGCCAGCAGCTTGGAGGTTACTAGCGGGAGGGCCTCGGAGCAGTTCTTC. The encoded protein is CASSLEVTSGRASEQFF. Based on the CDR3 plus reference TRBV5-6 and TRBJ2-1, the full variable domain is DAGVTQSPTHLIKTRGQQVTLRCSPKSGHDTVSWYQQALGQGPQFIFQYYEEEERQRGNFPDRFSGHQFPNYSSELNVNALLLGDSALYLCASSLEVTSGRASEQFFGPGTRLTVL.

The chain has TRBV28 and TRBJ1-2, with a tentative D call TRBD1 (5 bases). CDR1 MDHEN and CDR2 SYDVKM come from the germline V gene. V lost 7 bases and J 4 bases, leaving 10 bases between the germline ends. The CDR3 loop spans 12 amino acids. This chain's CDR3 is CASMGQIYGYTF. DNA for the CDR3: TGTGCCAGCATGGGGCAGATCTATGGCTACACCTTC.